This T cell receptor (beta chain) was observed in a study of blood T cell repertoires in COVID-19. Looking at the study overall: Samples representing acute and convalescent COVID-19 were sourced from the United States, Italy and Spain.

On this clone: Additional DNA sequences in this sample encode the identical CDR3.

Source study methods: Quantification of nucleated cells was approximated via reference gene primer amplification. The protocol was immunoSEQ multiplex PCR, while the TCRdb copy is restricted to in-frame clones and leaves out a portion. V, J and clone size are those of that table, while D and trimming were read from the DNA. The repertoire has more than 85,000 clones, roughly 81% of them found once; the top ten carry roughly a tenth. The source is a woman in her seventies with acute or convalescent COVID-19. Sample: peripheral blood.

This CDR3 reads CASRLGDQPQHF. CDR3 sequence (DNA): TGTGCCAGCAGGTTAGGAGATCAGCCCCAGCATTTT. J is TRBJ1-5 and V is TRBV3-1 (or the pseudogene TRBV3-2), with D hard to call. The CDR3 sequence is 12 residues long. Trimming removed 6 bases from V and 5 bases from J, with 8 bases in between. Germline V gene lookup returns CDR1 LGHDT and CDR2 YNNKEL (reference sequence).